This T cell receptor beta chain came from a study of shared clonotypes between healthy human individuals. The overall study: Serving as donors were two women and three men, whose ages spanned 18 to 49.

The V gene lost 2 bases and the J gene lost 10 bases, with 15 bases spanning the gap. Per the germline V gene, CDR1 is MNHEY and CDR2 is SVGAGI. The CDR3 is 14 amino acids. This clone was seen ten or more times. Deep-level assay runs were performed. Original methodology: Filtering differed for immunoSEQ, which gave only junction sequences without quality scores. Assay: immunoSEQ multiplex PCR; the TCRdb copy retains only in-frame clones and omits some. The V and J calls and clone size are taken from that table; D and trimming were inferred from the DNA. The sample includes about 96,000 clones, approximately 44% of them seen just once.

The V call is TRBV6-5, the J call TRBJ2-1, with TRBD2 as a possible D gene (6 bases). Sample: PBMCs. This TCR derives from a woman between 40 and 50 years old in good health. Some clones in this sample may be carry-over from other donors' samples. In DNA, the CDR3 is TGTGCCAGCAGTTACGGTTACTCTGGGAGGGAGCAGTTCTTC. Protein sequence: CASSYGYSGREQFF.